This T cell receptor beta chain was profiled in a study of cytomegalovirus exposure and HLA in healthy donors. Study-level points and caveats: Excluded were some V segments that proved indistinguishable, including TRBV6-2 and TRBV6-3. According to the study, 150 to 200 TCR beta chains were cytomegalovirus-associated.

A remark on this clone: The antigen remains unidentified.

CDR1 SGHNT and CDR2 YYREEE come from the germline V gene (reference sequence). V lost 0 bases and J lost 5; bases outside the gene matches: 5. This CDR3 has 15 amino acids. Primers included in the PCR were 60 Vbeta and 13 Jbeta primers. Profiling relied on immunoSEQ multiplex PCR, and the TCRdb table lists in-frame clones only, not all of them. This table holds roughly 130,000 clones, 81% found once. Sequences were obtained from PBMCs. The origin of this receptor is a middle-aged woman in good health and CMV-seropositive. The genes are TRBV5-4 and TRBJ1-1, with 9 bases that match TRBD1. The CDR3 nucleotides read TGTGCCAGCAGCTTGGCGGGGACAGGGAGTACTGAAGCTTTCTTT. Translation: CASSLAGTGSTEAFF.